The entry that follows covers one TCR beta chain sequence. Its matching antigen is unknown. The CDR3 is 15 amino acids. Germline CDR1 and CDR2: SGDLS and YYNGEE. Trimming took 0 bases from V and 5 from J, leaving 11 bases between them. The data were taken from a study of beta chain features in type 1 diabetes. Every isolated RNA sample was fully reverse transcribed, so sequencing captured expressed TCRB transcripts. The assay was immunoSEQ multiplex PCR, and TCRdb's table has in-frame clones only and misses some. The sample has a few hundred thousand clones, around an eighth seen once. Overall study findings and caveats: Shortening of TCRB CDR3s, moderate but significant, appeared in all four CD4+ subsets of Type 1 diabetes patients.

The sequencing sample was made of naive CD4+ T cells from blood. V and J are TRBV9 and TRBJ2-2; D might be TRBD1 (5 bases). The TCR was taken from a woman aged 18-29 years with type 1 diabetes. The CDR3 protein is CASSVVARATGELFF. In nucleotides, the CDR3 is TGTGCCAGCAGCGTAGTGGCCAGGGCGACCGGGGAGCTGTTTTTT. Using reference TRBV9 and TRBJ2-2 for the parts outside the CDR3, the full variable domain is DSGVTQTPKHLITATGQRVTLRCSPRSGDLSVYWYQQSLDQGLQFLIQYYNGEERAKGNILERFSAQQFPDLHSELNLSSLELGDSALYFCASSVVARATGELFFGEGSRLTVL.